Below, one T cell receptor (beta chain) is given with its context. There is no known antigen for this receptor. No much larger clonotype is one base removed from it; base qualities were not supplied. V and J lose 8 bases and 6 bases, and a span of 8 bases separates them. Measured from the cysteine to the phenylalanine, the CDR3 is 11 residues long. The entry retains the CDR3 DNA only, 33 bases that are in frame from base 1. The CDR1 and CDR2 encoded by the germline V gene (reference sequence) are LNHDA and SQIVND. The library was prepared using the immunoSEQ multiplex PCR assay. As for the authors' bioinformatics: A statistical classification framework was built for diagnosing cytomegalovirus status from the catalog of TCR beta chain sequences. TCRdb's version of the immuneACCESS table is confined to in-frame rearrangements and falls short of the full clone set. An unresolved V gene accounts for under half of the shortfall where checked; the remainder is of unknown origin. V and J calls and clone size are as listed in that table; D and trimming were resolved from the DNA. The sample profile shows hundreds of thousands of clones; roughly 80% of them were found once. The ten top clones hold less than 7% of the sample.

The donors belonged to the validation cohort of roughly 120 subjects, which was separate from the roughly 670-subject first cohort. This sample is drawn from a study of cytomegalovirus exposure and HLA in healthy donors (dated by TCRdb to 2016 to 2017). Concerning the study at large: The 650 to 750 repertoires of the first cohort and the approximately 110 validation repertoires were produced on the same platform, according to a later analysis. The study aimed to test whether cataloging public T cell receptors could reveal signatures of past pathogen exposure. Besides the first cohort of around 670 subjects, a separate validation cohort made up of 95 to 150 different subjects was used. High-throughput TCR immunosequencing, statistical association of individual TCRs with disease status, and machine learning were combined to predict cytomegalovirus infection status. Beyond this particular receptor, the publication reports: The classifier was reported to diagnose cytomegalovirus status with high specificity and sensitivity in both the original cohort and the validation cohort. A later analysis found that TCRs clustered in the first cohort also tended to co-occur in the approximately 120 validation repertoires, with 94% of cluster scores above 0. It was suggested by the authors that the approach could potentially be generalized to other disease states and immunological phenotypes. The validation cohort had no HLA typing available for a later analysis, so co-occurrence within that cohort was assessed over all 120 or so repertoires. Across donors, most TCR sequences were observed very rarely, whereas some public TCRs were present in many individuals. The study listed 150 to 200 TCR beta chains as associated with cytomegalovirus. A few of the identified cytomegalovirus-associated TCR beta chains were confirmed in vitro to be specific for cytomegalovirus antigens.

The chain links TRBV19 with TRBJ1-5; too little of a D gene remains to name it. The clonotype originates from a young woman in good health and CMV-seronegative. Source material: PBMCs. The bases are TGTGCCAGTGGGCAGGCTCAGCCCCAGCATTTT. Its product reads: CASGQAQPQHF. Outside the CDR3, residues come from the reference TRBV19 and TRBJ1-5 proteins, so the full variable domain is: DGGITQSPKYLFRKEGQNVTLSCEQNLNHDAMYWYRQDPGQGLRLIYYSQIVNDFQKGDIAEGYSVSREKKESFPLTVTSAQKNPTAFYLCASGQAQPQHFGDGTRLSIL.